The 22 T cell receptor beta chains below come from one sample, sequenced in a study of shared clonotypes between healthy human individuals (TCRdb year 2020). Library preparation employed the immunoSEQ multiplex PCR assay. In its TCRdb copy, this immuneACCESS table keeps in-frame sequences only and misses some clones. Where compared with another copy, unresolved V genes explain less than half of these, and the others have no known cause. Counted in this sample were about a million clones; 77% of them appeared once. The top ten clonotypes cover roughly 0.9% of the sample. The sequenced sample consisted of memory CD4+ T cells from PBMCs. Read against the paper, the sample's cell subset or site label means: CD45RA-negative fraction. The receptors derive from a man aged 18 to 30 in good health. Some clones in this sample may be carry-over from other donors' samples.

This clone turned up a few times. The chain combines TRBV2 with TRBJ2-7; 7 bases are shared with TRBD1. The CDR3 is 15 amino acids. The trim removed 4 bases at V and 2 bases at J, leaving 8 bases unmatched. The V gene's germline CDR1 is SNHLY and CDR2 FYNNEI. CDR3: CASSVSKGGPYEQYF. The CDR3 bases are TGTGCCAGCAGTGTCTCTAAAGGGGGCCCCTACGAGCAGTACTTC.

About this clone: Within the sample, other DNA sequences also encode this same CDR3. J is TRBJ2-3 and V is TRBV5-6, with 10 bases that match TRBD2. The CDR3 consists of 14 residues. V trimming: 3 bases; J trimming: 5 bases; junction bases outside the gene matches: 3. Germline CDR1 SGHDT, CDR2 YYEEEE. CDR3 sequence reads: CASSSSGSIDTQYF. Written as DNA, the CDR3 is TGTGCCAGCAGCTCTAGCGGGAGTATAGATACGCAGTATTTT.

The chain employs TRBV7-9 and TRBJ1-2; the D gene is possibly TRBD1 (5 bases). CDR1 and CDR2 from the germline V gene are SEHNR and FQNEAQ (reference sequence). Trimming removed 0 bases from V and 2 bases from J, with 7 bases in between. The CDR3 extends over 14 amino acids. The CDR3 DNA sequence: TGTGCCAGCAGCTTAGCCGACAGCAACTATGGCTACACCTTC. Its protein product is CASSLADSNYGYTF.

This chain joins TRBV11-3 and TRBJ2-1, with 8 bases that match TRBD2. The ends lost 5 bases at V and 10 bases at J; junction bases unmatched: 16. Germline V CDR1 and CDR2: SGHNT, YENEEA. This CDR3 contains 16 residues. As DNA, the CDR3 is TGTGCCAGCAGCCCGGGGGCTAACGGGAGGGCCGAAGAGCAGTTCTTC. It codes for CASSPGANGRAEEQFF.

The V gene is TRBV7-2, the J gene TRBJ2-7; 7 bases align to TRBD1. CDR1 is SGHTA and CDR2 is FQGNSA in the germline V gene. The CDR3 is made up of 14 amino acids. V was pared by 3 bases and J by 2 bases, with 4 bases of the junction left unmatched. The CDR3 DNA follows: TGTGCCAGCAGCTTGCGGACAGGAACCTACGAGCAGTACTTC. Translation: CASSLRTGTYEQYF. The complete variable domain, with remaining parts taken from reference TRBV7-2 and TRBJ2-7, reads GAGVSQSPSNKVTEKGKDVELRCDPISGHTALYWYRQSLGQGLEFLIYFQGNSAPDKSGLPSDRFSAERTGGSVSTLTIQRTQQEDSAVYLCASSLRTGTYEQYFGPGTRLTVT.

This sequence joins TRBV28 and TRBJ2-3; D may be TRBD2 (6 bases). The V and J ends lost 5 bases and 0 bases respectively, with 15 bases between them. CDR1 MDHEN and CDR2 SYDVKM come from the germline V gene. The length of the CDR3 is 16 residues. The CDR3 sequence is CASSVTGGTSTDTQYF. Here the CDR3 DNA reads TGTGCCAGCAGTGTGACCGGCGGGACTAGCACAGATACGCAGTATTTT.

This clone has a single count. The CDR3 spells CASSYGAQTDTQYF. The CDR3 DNA is TGCGCCAGCAGCTACGGGGCCCAAACAGATACGCAGTATTTT. V is TRBV4-3 and J is TRBJ2-3, with D perhaps TRBD1 or TRBD2 (5 bases each). The V gene lost 5 bases and the J gene lost 3 bases, with 12 bases spanning the gap. The CDR3 spans 14 residues. The germline V gene encodes CDR1 LGHNA and CDR2 YSLEER.

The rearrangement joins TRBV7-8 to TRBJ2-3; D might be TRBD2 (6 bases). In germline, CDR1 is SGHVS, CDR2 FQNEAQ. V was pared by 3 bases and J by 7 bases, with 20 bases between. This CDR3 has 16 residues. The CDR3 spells CASSLAVLASVNTQYF. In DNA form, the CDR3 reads TGTGCCAGCAGCTTGGCGGTGCTAGCGAGCGTCAATACGCAGTATTTT. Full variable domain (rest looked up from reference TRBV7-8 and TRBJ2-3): GAGVSQSPRYKVAKRGQDVALRCDPISGHVSLFWYQQALGQGPEFLTYFQNEAQLDKSGLPSDRFFAERPEGSVSTLKIQRTQQEDSAVYLCASSLAVLASVNTQYFGPGTRLTVL.

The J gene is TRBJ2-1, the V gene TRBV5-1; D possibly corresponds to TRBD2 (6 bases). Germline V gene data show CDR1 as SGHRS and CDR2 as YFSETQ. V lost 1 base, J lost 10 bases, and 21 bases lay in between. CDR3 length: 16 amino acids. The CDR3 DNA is TGCGCCAGCAGCTTGTGGGCCGGGGGACCTATGAGGGAGCAGTTCTTC. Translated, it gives CASSLWAGGPMREQFF.

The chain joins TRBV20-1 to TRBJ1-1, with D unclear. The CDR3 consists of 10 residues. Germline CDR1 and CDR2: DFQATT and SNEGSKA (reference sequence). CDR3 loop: CTGVSTEAFF. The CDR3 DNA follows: TGCACTGGCGTGAGCACTGAAGCTTTCTTT.

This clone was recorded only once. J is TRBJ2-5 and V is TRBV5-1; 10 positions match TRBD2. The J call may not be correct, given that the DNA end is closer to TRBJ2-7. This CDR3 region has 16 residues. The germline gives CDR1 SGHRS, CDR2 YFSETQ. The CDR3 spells CASSFYSGRSPYEQYF. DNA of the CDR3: TGCGCCAGCAGCTTCTATAGCGGGAGGTCCCCCTACGAGCAGTACTTC.

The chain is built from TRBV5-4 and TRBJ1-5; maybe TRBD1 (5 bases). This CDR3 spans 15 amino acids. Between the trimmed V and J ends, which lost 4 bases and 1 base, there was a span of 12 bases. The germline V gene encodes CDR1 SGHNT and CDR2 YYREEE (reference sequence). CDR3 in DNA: TGTGCCAGCAGCAAGGGGCCTTCCAGCAATCAGCCCCAGCATTTT. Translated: CASSKGPSSNQPQHF. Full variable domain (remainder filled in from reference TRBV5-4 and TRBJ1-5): ETGVTQSPTHLIKTRGQQVTLRCSSQSGHNTVSWYQQALGQGPQFIFQYYREEENGRGNFPPRFSGLQFPNYSSELNVNALELDDSALYLCASSKGPSSNQPQHFGDGTRLSIL.

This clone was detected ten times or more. The CDR3, as DNA: TGCAGCGCCCTTGTCCGGGCTGAAGCTTTCTTT. As protein: CSALVRAEAFF. The V call is TRBV29-1, the J call TRBJ1-1; D is undetermined. Germline V gene sequence: CDR1 SQVTM, CDR2 ANQGSEA. The CDR3 consists of 11 residues. Trimming cost V 7 bases and J 6 bases, with 12 bases left between them.

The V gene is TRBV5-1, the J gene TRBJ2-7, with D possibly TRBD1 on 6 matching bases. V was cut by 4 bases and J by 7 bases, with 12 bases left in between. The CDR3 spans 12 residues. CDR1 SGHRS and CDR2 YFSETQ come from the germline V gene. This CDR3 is CASSPQGREQYF. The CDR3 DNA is TGCGCCAGCAGCCCACAGGGTAGGGAGCAGTACTTC.

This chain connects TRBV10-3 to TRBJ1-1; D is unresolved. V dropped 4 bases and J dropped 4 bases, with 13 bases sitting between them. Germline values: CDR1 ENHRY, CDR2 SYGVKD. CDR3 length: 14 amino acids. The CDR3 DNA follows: TGTGCCATCAGTGGCGGCCCCAAGTTCACTGAAGCTTTCTTT. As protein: CAISGGPKFTEAFF.

CDR3 sequence (DNA): TGTGCCAGCAGTCAAGGGCCAAACTATGGCTACACCTTC. This encodes CASSQGPNYGYTF. The chain combines TRBV2 with TRBJ1-2; D not resolved. CDR1 SNHLY and CDR2 FYNNEI come from the germline V gene. Between the trimmed V and J ends, which lost 5 bases and 2 bases, there was a span of 9 bases. The length of the CDR3 is 13 residues.

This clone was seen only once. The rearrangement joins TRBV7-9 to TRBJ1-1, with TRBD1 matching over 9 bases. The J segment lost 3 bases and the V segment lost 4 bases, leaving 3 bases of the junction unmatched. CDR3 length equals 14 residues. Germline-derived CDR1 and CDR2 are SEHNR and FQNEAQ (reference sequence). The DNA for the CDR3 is TGTGCCAGCAGCTCGACAGGGGGGGACACTGAAGCTTTCTTT. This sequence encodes CASSSTGGDTEAFF.

The CDR3 region is CASSLVGYGEAFF. The DNA of the CDR3 is TGCGCCAGCAGCTTGGTGGGGTACGGTGAAGCTTTCTTT. The rearrangement joins TRBV5-1 to TRBJ1-1; D is uncertain. V was pared by 0 bases and J by 7 bases, with 10 bases between. Germline CDR1 and CDR2: SGHRS and YFSETQ. The CDR3 totals 13 residues.

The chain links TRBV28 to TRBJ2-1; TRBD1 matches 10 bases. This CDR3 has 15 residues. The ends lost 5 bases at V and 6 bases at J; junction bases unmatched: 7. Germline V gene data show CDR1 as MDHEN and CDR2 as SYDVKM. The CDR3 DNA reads TGTGCCAGCAGTGACGACAGGGGGCGAATCAATGAGCAGTTCTTC. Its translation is CASSDDRGRINEQFF.

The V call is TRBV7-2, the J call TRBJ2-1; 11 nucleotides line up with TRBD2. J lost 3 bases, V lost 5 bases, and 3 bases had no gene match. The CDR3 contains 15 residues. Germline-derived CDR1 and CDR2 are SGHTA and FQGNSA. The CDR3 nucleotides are TGTGCCAGCAGCGCGACTAGCGGGGTCTACAATGAGCAGTTCTTC. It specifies CASSATSGVYNEQFF. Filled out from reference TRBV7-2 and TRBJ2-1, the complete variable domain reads GAGVSQSPSNKVTEKGKDVELRCDPISGHTALYWYRQSLGQGLEFLIYFQGNSAPDKSGLPSDRFSAERTGGSVSTLTIQRTQQEDSAVYLCASSATSGVYNEQFFGPGTRLTVL.

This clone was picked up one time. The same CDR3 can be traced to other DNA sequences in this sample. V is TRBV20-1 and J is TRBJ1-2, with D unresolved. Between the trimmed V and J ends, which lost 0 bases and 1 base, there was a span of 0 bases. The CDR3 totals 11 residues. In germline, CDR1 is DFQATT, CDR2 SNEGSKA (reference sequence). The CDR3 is CSARDNYGYTF. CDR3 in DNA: TGCAGTGCTAGAGATAACTATGGCTACACCTTC.

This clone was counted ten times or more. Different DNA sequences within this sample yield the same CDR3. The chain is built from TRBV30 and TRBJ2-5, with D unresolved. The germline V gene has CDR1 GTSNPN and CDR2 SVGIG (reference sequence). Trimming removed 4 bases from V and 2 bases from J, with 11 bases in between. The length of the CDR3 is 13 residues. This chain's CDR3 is CAWNRVLQETQYF. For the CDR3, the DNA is TGTGCCTGGAACAGAGTCCTTCAAGAGACCCAGTACTTC. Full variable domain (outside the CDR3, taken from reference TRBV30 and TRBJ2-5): SQTIHQWPATLVQPVGSPLSLECTVEGTSNPNLYWYRQAAGRGLQLLFYSVGIGQISSEVPQNLSASRPQDRQFILSSKKLLLSDSGFYLCAWNRVLQETQYFGPGTRLLVL.